This entry concerns a single T cell receptor beta chain. Its target is not known. The junction does not match germline at one end; this may be a read error. The table came from immunoSEQ multiplex PCR; TCRdb's copy has only in-frame clones and leaves some out. This sample has 9,500 to 13,000 clones, with 60% found just once. The sample originates from a study of tumor-infiltrating lymphocytes in localized non-small cell lung cancer. Study in general: From each patient, both tumor and uninvolved lung, non-adjacent to tumor, were sampled. Findings and limits, study-wide: Different pieces of the same tissue were used for each assay.

Sequenced sample: uninvolved lung tissue not adjacent to the tumor. The receptor's source is a human donor with non-small cell lung cancer.

The CDR3 loop is CASSQVGSAASFYGYTF. In DNA form, the CDR3 reads TGCGCCAGCAGCCAAGTCGGGTCAGCGGCCTCCTTTTATGGCTACACCTTC. This sequence joins TRBV5-4 and TRBJ1-2; no clear D gene. Germline-derived CDR1 and CDR2 are SGHNT and YYREEE (reference sequence). The CDR3 length is 17 residues.